The 17 T cell receptor beta chains given below trace back to one sample, sequenced in a study of beta chain features in type 1 diabetes. These receptors' antigens are unknown. The study reverse transcribed the entire isolated RNA, so it sequenced expressed TCRB transcripts. Generated by immunoSEQ multiplex PCR, the TCRdb table keeps only in-frame clones and is missing some. The table shows a few hundred thousand clones, with 14% occurring only once. Overall study findings and caveats: Shorter TCRB CDR3s, moderately but significantly so, were found in Type 1 diabetes patients in all four CD4+ subsets.

The sample was naive CD4+ T cells from blood. Receptor source: a man aged 25 to 40 with type 1 diabetes.

This clone was seen a few times. The CDR3 spells CASSLVRGPDEQYF. CDR3 DNA sequence: TGCGCCAGCAGCTTGGTGCGGGGGCCTGACGAGCAGTACTTC. The V gene is TRBV5-1, the J gene TRBJ2-7, with D maybe TRBD2 (7 bases). V was trimmed by 0 bases and J by 5 bases, leaving 12 bases between them. Per the germline V gene, CDR1 is SGHRS and CDR2 is YFSETQ. The CDR3 is 14 amino acids. Using reference TRBV5-1 and TRBJ2-7 for the parts outside the CDR3, the full variable domain is KAGVTQTPRYLIKTRGQQVTLSCSPISGHRSVSWYQQTPGQGLQFLFEYFSETQRNKGNFPGRFSGRQFSNSRSEMNVSTLELGDSALYLCASSLVRGPDEQYFGPGTRLTVT.

In this sample, this clone turned up a few times. The V gene is TRBV25-1, the J gene TRBJ2-1; D may be TRBD2 (6 bases). Germline V CDR1 and CDR2: MGHDK, SYGVNS. The CDR3 is 15 residues long. V was shortened by 1 base and J by 7 bases, with 14 bases between the two germline ends. CDR3 sequence (DNA): TGTGCCAGCAGTGAATGGAGGGTAGCGAGGAATGAGCAGTTCTTC. This encodes CASSEWRVARNEQFF.

This clone was detected a few times. The gene calls are TRBV5-1 and TRBJ2-3, with 10 bases fitting TRBD2. V lost 4 bases, J lost 1 base, and 6 bases stayed unmatched. Per germline, CDR1 SGHRS and CDR2 YFSETQ. CDR3 length equals 16 residues. DNA for the CDR3: TGCGCCAGCAGCATTAGCGGGGGGCGCGGCACAGATACGCAGTATTTT. Amino acids: CASSISGGRGTDTQYF. Combining the CDR3 with reference TRBV5-1 and TRBJ2-3 gives the whole variable domain KAGVTQTPRYLIKTRGQQVTLSCSPISGHRSVSWYQQTPGQGLQFLFEYFSETQRNKGNFPGRFSGRQFSNSRSEMNVSTLELGDSALYLCASSISGGRGTDTQYFGPGTRLTVL.

CDR3 bases: TGCGCCAGCAGCTTCGATAGTGGGAACACTGAAGCTTTCTTT. The encoded protein is CASSFDSGNTEAFF. The V and J genes are TRBV5-1 and TRBJ1-1; D not resolved. Trimming cost V 2 bases and J 1 base, with 9 bases left between them. The germline V gene has CDR1 SGHRS and CDR2 YFSETQ. The CDR3 contains 14 residues.

The V call is TRBV4-1, the J call TRBJ2-1, with 11 nucleotides matching TRBD2. This CDR3 has 15 amino acids. The V and J ends lost 4 bases and 3 bases, in that order; junction bases with no gene match: 2. Per germline, CDR1 MGHRA and CDR2 YSYEKL. For the CDR3, the DNA is TGCGCCAGCAGCCGAACTAGCGGGAGCTACAATGAGCAGTTCTTC. Protein sequence: CASSRTSGSYNEQFF.

This clone has just a few counts. The chain recombines TRBV29-1 with TRBJ1-2; TRBD1 matches 10 bases. The CDR3 loop spans 14 amino acids. CDR1 is SQVTM and CDR2 is ANQGSEA in the germline V gene. Germline trimming cut 6 bases from V and 7 bases from J; bases unmatched to any gene: 11. For the CDR3, the DNA is TGCAGCGTCGCCGAAGGACAGGGGGTAGGTGGCTACACCTTC. It is translated as CSVAEGQGVGGYTF. The full variable domain, completed using reference TRBV29-1 and TRBJ1-2, is SAVISQKPSRDICQRGTSLTIQCQVDSQVTMMFWYRQQPGQSLTLIATANQGSEATYESGFVIDKFPISRPNLTFSTLTVSNMSPEDSSIYLCSVAEGQGVGGYTFGSGTRLTVV.

This clone occurred once. This chain links TRBV16 with TRBJ1-5, with D uncertain. Germline V CDR1 and CDR2: KGHSY, FQNENV. With 4 bases removed from V and 2 bases from J, the gap between germline ends came to 15 bases. This CDR3 has 16 residues. The CDR3: CASSRYGDMGNQPQHF. The DNA for the CDR3 is TGTGCCAGCAGCCGCTACGGGGATATGGGCAATCAGCCCCAGCATTTT.

This clone was seen a few times. The chain couples TRBV18 to TRBJ2-5; a possible D gene is TRBD2 (6 bases). This CDR3 region has 15 residues. In germline, CDR1 is KGHSH, CDR2 LQKENI. The ends were cut back, 3 bases at V and 1 base at J, with 12 bases in the middle. CDR3 in DNA: TGTGCCAGCTCACCTCGGGGAGGCGTCCAAGAGACCCAGTACTTC. Protein sequence: CASSPRGGVQETQYF.

This clone was recorded a few times. The chain uses TRBV5-1 and TRBJ2-3; 8 nucleotides match TRBD2. V shed 4 bases and J 2 bases; nucleotides not matched to a gene: 9. The CDR3 runs to 16 residues. Germline CDR1 reads SGHRS; CDR2 reads YFSETQ. The DNA for the CDR3 is TGCGCCAGCAGCCCCGGTAGCGGGGAGATCACAGATACGCAGTATTTT. Its translation: CASSPGSGEITDTQYF. The full variable domain, in which reference TRBV5-1 and TRBJ2-3 provide the parts outside the CDR3, is KAGVTQTPRYLIKTRGQQVTLSCSPISGHRSVSWYQQTPGQGLQFLFEYFSETQRNKGNFPGRFSGRQFSNSRSEMNVSTLELGDSALYLCASSPGSGEITDTQYFGPGTRLTVL.

There are a few counts of this clone. The chain is built from TRBV18 and TRBJ2-2; TRBD1 matches 8 bases. The CDR3 runs 14 residues. Trimming removed 5 bases from V and 6 bases from J; junction bases left unmatched: 5. The germline CDR1 and CDR2 sequences are KGHSH and LQKENI. CDR3 sequence: CASSATGDAGELFF. CDR3 in DNA: TGTGCCAGCTCAGCGACAGGGGACGCCGGGGAGCTGTTTTTT. The full variable domain, completed using reference TRBV18 and TRBJ2-2, is NAGVMQNPRHLVRRRGQEARLRCSPMKGHSHVYWYRQLPEEGLKFMVYLQKENIIDESGMPKERFSAEFPKEGPSILRIQQVVRGDSAAYFCASSATGDAGELFFGEGSRLTVL.

The V call is TRBV5-1, the J call TRBJ2-5, with D tentatively TRBD2 (6 bases). Germline-derived CDR1 and CDR2 are SGHRS and YFSETQ. This CDR3 spans 14 amino acids. The V and J ends lost 4 bases and 3 bases respectively, with 13 bases between them. CDR3 sequence reads: CASSLSGTEETQYF. The CDR3 bases are TGCGCCAGCAGCCTCTCCGGGACTGAAGAGACCCAGTACTTC.

The chain carries TRBV7-2 and TRBJ2-1, with 8 bases lining up with TRBD2. This CDR3 comprises 14 residues. V shed 5 bases, J shed 6 bases, and the junction held 6 bases outside the gene matches. Per germline, CDR1 SGHTA and CDR2 FQGNSA. CDR3 amino acids: CASSIVTSGNEQFF. CDR3 nucleotide sequence: TGTGCCAGCAGCATAGTCACTAGCGGCAATGAGCAGTTCTTC.

This clone occurred once. The genes are TRBV7-9 and TRBJ1-1; TRBD1 might be the D (6 bases). V was shortened by 2 bases and J by 2 bases, with 12 bases between the two germline ends. Germline V gives CDR1 SEHNR, CDR2 FQNEAQ (reference sequence). This CDR3 spans 15 amino acids. CDR3 sequence: CASSLRRTANTEAFF. CDR3 nucleotides: TGTGCCAGCAGCTTAAGACGGACAGCTAACACTGAAGCTTTCTTT.

The chain recombines TRBV7-8 with TRBJ2-3, with 12 positions matching TRBD2. This CDR3 contains 16 residues. V was clipped by 5 bases and J by 1 base; unmatched bases: 4. Per the germline V gene, CDR1 is SGHVS and CDR2 is FQNEAQ. The CDR3 region has the DNA TGTGCCAGCAGCCAGCGGACTAGCGGGGGCACAGATACGCAGTATTTT. This sequence encodes CASSQRTSGGTDTQYF.

The chain links TRBV5-4 to TRBJ2-2; TRBD2 matches at 9 bases. J lost 5 bases, V lost 0 bases, and 11 bases had no gene match. Germline CDR1 and CDR2: SGHNT and YYREEE (reference sequence). The CDR3 consists of 18 residues. CDR3 sequence (DNA): TGTGCCAGCAGCTTGGGGGGACTAGCACCCCAGAGGACCGGGGAGCTGTTTTTT. Translating gives CASSLGGLAPQRTGELFF.

Only a few counts were recorded for this clone. The CDR3: CASSPYQATYEQYF. In DNA, the CDR3 is TGTGCCAGCAGCCCCTACCAGGCAACCTACGAGCAGTACTTC. The gene calls are TRBV11-2 and TRBJ2-7; D remains unclear. The CDR3 spans 14 residues. CDR1 and CDR2 from the germline V gene are SGHAT and FQNNGV. V gave up 5 bases and J gave up 2 bases, with 13 bases separating them.

The chain uses TRBV27 and TRBJ1-3; D remains unclear. This CDR3 spans 14 amino acids. Germline loops: CDR1 MNHEY, CDR2 SMNVEV (reference sequence). V was cut by 4 bases and J by 2 bases, with 9 bases left in between. CDR3 DNA sequence: TGTGCCAGCAGTTCGTCGGTGGCTGGAAACACCATATATTTT. It encodes CASSSSVAGNTIYF.